The 2 T cell receptor beta chains presented below share a single source sample, sequenced in a study of T cell responses to AZD1222 COVID-19 vaccine. Clones were sequenced by immunoSEQ multiplex PCR, and TCRdb holds only the in-frame ones, with some missing. Of 140,000 or so clones in the sample, about 88% are singletons; the top ten hold 4% to 5%. The sample in question was peripheral blood, obtained on day 0 of AZD1222 vaccination. Receptors originate from an adult in good health.

Concerning this clone: The same CDR3 can be traced to other DNA sequences in this sample. The chain carries TRBV20-1 and TRBJ2-7; D is unclear. Trimming shortened V by 3 bases and J by 3 bases, and 6 bases separated the two germline ends. Germline CDR1 is DFQATT and CDR2 is SNEGSKA (reference sequence). There are 11 residues in the CDR3. The CDR3 DNA reads as TGCAGTGCTAGGGGTGGCTACGAGCAGTACTTC. It codes for CSARGGYEQYF.

This chain links TRBV18 with TRBJ2-1; 8 bases map to TRBD2. Trimming cost V 5 bases and J 7 bases; bases outside gene matches: 13. The CDR3 totals 16 residues. Germline V lookup: CDR1 KGHSH, CDR2 LQKENI. The CDR3 DNA reads as TGTGCCAGCTCAGAAGCTGGAGCGGGAGTAGGAAATGAGCAGTTCTTC. Its translation is CASSEAGAGVGNEQFF.